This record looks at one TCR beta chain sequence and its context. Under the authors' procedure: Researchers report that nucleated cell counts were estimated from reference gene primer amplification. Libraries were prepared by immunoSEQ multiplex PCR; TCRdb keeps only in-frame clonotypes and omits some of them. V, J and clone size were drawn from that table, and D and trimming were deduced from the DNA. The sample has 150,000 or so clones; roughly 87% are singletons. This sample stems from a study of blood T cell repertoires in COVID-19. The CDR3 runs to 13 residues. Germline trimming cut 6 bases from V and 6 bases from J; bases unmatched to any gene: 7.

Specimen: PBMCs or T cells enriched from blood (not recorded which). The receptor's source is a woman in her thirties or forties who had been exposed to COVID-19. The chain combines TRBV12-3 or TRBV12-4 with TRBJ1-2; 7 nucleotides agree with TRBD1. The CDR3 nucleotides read TGTGCCAGCAGCACACAGGGGCTTGATGGCTACACCTTC. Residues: CASSTQGLDGYTF.